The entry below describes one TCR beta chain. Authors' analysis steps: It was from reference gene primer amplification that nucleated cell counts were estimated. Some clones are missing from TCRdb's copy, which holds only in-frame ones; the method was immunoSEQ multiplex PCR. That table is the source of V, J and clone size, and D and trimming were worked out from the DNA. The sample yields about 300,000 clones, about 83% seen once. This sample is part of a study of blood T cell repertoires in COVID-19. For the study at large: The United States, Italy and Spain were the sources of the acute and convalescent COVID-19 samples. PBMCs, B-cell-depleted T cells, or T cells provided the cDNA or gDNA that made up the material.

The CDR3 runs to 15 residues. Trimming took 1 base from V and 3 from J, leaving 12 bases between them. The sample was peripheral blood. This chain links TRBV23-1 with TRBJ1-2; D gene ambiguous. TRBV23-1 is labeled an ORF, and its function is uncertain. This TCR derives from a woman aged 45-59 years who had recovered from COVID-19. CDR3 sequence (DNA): TGCGCCAGCAGTCAATGGGCTCGGCGGGACTATGGCTACACCTTC. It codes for CASSQWARRDYGYTF.